What follows are 13 T cell receptor beta chains derived from one specimen sequenced in a study of blood T cell repertoires in COVID-19. Clones were sequenced by immunoSEQ multiplex PCR, and TCRdb holds only the in-frame ones, with some missing. The sample yields about 400,000 clones, roughly 89% seen once. Specimen: PBMCs or T cells enriched from blood (not recorded which). Source of these receptors: a woman in her twenties or thirties who had recovered from COVID-19.

This chain links TRBV2 with TRBJ2-1; 7 bases are shared with TRBD2. V lost 3 bases and J lost 4; bases outside the gene matches: 3. The CDR3 length is 14 residues. Germline V lookup: CDR1 SNHLY, CDR2 FYNNEI. The CDR3 region is CASSELAVYNEQFF. CDR3 nucleotides: TGTGCCAGCAGTGAGCTAGCGGTTTACAATGAGCAGTTCTTC.

The V and J genes are TRBV30 and TRBJ2-5; 10 nucleotides align to TRBD2. The CDR3 is 15 residues long. CDR1 and CDR2 from the germline V gene are GTSNPN and SVGIG (reference sequence). J gave up 2 bases and V 3 bases, and 6 bases lay outside the gene matches. For the CDR3, the DNA is TGTGCCTGGAGAACCGGGACTAGCGTTCAAGAGACCCAGTACTTC. It encodes CAWRTGTSVQETQYF. The full variable domain, in which reference TRBV30 and TRBJ2-5 provide the parts outside the CDR3, is SQTIHQWPATLVQPVGSPLSLECTVEGTSNPNLYWYRQAAGRGLQLLFYSVGIGQISSEVPQNLSASRPQDRQFILSSKKLLLSDSGFYLCAWRTGTSVQETQYFGPGTRLLVL.

The chain is built from TRBV6-5 and TRBJ2-1; 8 bases line up with TRBD2. This CDR3 has 15 residues. Germline CDR1 reads MNHEY; CDR2 reads SVGAGI. After removal of 6 bases from V and 2 bases from J, the junction contained 6 bases not matched to a gene. DNA of the CDR3: TGTGCCAGCAGACCCGGACTAGCAGCCTACAATGAGCAGTTCTTC. It yields the protein CASRPGLAAYNEQFF.

This clone was found a few times. The V gene is TRBV6-2 or TRBV6-3, the J gene TRBJ1-3; 8 nucleotides align to TRBD1. J lost 0 bases, V lost 3 bases, and 1 base had no gene match. The CDR3 has 15 amino acids. Germline V gives CDR1 MNHEY, CDR2 SVGEGT. The CDR3 DNA follows: TGTGCCAGCAGTTATGGGACAGGCTCTGGAAACACCATATATTTT. This translates into CASSYGTGSGNTIYF.

This clone was seen only once. The gene calls are TRBV30 and TRBJ2-7; TRBD1 matches 9 bases. This CDR3 has 18 amino acids. V dropped 0 bases and J dropped 4; count of bases not matched to a gene: 16. CDR1 and CDR2 (germline): GTSNPN, SVGIG (reference sequence). The CDR3, as DNA: TGTGCCTGGAGTGTCGGTCCCGTTGGGACAGGGACGATTTACGAGCAGTACTTC. It encodes CAWSVGPVGTGTIYEQYF.

This chain links TRBV5-1 with TRBJ2-5; 8 bases match TRBD2. V was pared by 1 base and J by 4 bases, with 6 bases of the junction left unmatched. CDR1 is SGHRS, CDR2 YFSETQ, per germline. This CDR3 contains 15 residues. The CDR3 DNA is TGCGCCAGCAGCTTGACTAGCGGTAAAGGAGAGACCCAGTACTTC. Protein: CASSLTSGKGETQYF.

The V call is TRBV12-5, the J call TRBJ2-7, with 10 bases matching TRBD2. Germline V lookup: CDR1 LGHNT, CDR2 FRNRAP. The J segment lost 3 bases and the V segment lost 6 bases, leaving 5 bases of the junction unmatched. The CDR3 loop spans 14 amino acids. CDR3 DNA sequence: TGTGCTAGTGGCCCGGGACTAGCGTTCTACGAGCAGTACTTC. It translates to CASGPGLAFYEQYF.

The J gene is TRBJ2-7, the V gene TRBV2, with TRBD2 matching over 10 bases. V shed 6 bases, J shed 4 bases, and the junction held 12 bases outside the gene matches. The CDR3 consists of 16 residues. Per germline, CDR1 SNHLY and CDR2 FYNNEI. CDR3 sequence: CASRGTSSLAGYEQYF. The CDR3 nucleotides are TGTGCCAGCAGGGGGACCTCCTCACTAGCGGGATACGAGCAGTACTTC.

This chain joins TRBV30 and TRBJ1-1; D gene uncertain. The germline V gene encodes CDR1 GTSNPN and CDR2 SVGIG (reference sequence). V shed 3 bases and J shed 1 base, with 6 bases lying between them. The CDR3 has 12 residues. The CDR3 here is CAWRRRNTEAFF. CDR3 bases: TGTGCCTGGAGACGGAGGAACACTGAAGCTTTCTTT.

The chain employs TRBV27 and TRBJ1-4, with 7 bases lining up with TRBD1. Trimming removed 7 bases from V and 3 bases from J; junction bases left unmatched: 2. The CDR3 is 13 amino acids. CDR1 MNHEY and CDR2 SMNVEV come from the germline V gene (reference sequence). CDR3 amino acids: CASKGAANEKLFF. The CDR3 nucleotides read TGTGCCAGCAAGGGGGCGGCTAATGAAAAACTGTTTTTT.

This chain connects TRBV19 to TRBJ2-1; TRBD2 matches at 15 bases. The CDR3 covers 16 residues. With 7 bases clipped from V and 3 bases from J, the junction kept 4 bases outside the gene matches. CDR1 is LNHDA and CDR2 is SQIVND in the germline V gene (reference sequence). The CDR3, as DNA: TGTGCCAGTACGGGACTAGCGGGAGGCGTCTACAATGAGCAGTTCTTC. This codes for CASTGLAGGVYNEQFF.

The rearrangement uses TRBV9 and TRBJ2-1, with 10 bases matching TRBD1. Germline CDR1 reads SGDLS; CDR2 reads YYNGEE. Germline trimming cut 4 bases from V and 8 bases from J; bases unmatched to any gene: 15. The CDR3 extends over 17 amino acids. The CDR3 bases are TGTGCCAGCAGCTTCTCCTTCCCGGGACAGGGGACGGATGAGCAGTTCTTC. Its protein product is CASSFSFPGQGTDEQFF.

The chain uses TRBV30 and TRBJ2-7; D is ambiguous. V lost 0 bases to trimming and J lost 1 base, with 13 bases between them. The germline gives CDR1 GTSNPN, CDR2 SVGIG (reference sequence). The CDR3 spans 15 residues. The CDR3 coding sequence is TGTGCCTGGAGTGTAAGGTTAGACGGGTCCTACGAGCAGTACTTC. Its translation: CAWSVRLDGSYEQYF.